A selection of T cell receptor beta chains follows, all from one sample in a study of memory CD4+ T cells and cytomegalovirus serostatus. The table came from immunoSEQ multiplex PCR; TCRdb's copy has only in-frame clones and leaves some out. The sample records tens of thousands of clones, about 74% being singletons. Sequenced: memory CD4+ T cells from blood. These receptors were taken from an adult in good health and CMV-seropositive. The CDR3 runs from the conserved cysteine through the conserved F or W. A D gene is named only where the DNA matches it firmly. Size tells how often a clone was seen (once, few, many) or the class of an expanded clone, and some rows leave it out.

d_call	j_call	clone_size	v_call	cdr3_nt	cdr3_aa
TRBD2	TRBJ2-7	NA	TRBV18	TGTGCCAGCTCCTCTTCGGGGGGCTACGAGCAGTACTTC	CASSSSGGYEQYF
NA	TRBJ2-6	NA	TRBV28	TGTGCCAGCAACCCCGCCCCCCCTGGGGCCAACGTCCTGACTTTC	CASNPAPPGANVLTF
NA	TRBJ1-1	NA	TRBV4-1	TGCGCCAGCAGCCGGGACACGGAAAGGACTGAAGCTTTCTTT	CASSRDTERTEAFF
NA	TRBJ1-6	once	TRBV7-2	TGTGCCAGCAGCCGCGAGGGGAGGGGTAATTCACCCCTCCACTTT	CASSREGRGNSPLHF
NA	TRBJ1-1	NA	TRBV18	TGTGCCAGCTCACCAACCCCGACAAGGATGAACACTGAAGCTTTCTTT	CASSPTPTRMNTEAFF
NA	TRBJ2-7	NA	TRBV4-2	TGTGCCAGCAGCCAAGATGGCCGTTCCTACGAGCAGTACTTC	CASSQDGRSYEQYF
NA	TRBJ1-5	NA	TRBV5-5	TGTGCCAGCAGTCGAGGACTTTCGTATCAGCCCCAGCATTTT	CASSRGLSYQPQHF
NA	TRBJ2-7	once	TRBV27	TGTGCCAGCAGCTTTCAGGGGCGAGACTACGAGCAGTACTTC	CASSFQGRDYEQYF
NA	TRBJ2-7	once	TRBV6-5	TGTGCCAGCACCCCACGGGGGACGGAATACTACGAGCAGTACTTC	CASTPRGTEYYEQYF
NA	TRBJ2-7	NA	TRBV19	TGTGCCAGTAGTATGGGCCAAGGGGCAGGTGGCTACGAGCAGTACTTC	CASSMGQGAGGYEQYF
NA	TRBJ2-3	NA	TRBV7-2	TGTGCCAGCAGCCCCATGACTAGCACAGATACGCAGTATTTT	CASSPMTSTDTQYF
TRBD1	TRBJ2-3	NA	TRBV5-1	TGCGCCAGCAGCCCGGACAGGGCTATACAGCGGGATACGCAGTATTTT	CASSPDRAIQRDTQYF
NA	TRBJ1-4	NA	TRBV7-7	TGTGCTAGCAGCTTAGCCTATAATGAAAAACTGTTTTTT	CASSLAYNEKLFF
NA	TRBJ2-2	few	TRBV6-5	TGTGCCAGCCTCTCCGCCGAAACGAACACCGGGGAGCTGTTTTTT	CASLSAETNTGELFF
NA	TRBJ1-1	NA	TRBV7-2	TGTGCCAGCAGCCCCTGGACAGTGAACACTGAAGCTTTCTTT	CASSPWTVNTEAFF
NA	TRBJ1-1	NA	TRBV7-6	TGTGCCAGCAGCTTGGTAGGGCGGAGCACTGAAGCTTTCTTT	CASSLVGRSTEAFF
TRBD2	TRBJ2-3	few	TRBV5-4	TGTGCCAGCAGCGGGGGAGGGGTGGGCACAGATACGCAGTATTTT	CASSGGGVGTDTQYF
NA	TRBJ1-3	NA	TRBV28	TGTGCCAGCAGGAGTCCGGGACCGGTAAACACCATATATTTT	CASRSPGPVNTIYF
TRBD1	TRBJ1-6	once	TRBV7-2	TGTGCCAGCAGCTTCGGCAGGGGGATTCCGCCCCTCCACTTT	CASSFGRGIPPLHF
TRBD1	TRBJ2-7	NA	TRBV11-3	TGTGCCAGCAGCTTGGGACAGGAAAGCTCCTACGAGCAGTACTTC	CASSLGQESSYEQYF
NA	TRBJ1-1	few	TRBV29-1	TGCAGCGTTGGAAGGGATCACACTGAAGCTTTCTTT	CSVGRDHTEAFF
TRBD1	TRBJ2-7	once	TRBV2	TGTGCCAGCAGCGCGGACAGGGGCTACGAGCAGTACTTC	CASSADRGYEQYF
TRBD1	TRBJ2-5	NA	TRBV7-2	TGTGCCAGCAGCCCAACGGGACAGCAGGAGACCCAGTACTTC	CASSPTGQQETQYF
NA	TRBJ2-7	once	TRBV6-5	TGTGCCAGCAGGAGGGGCTACGAGCAGTACTTC	CASRRGYEQYF
NA	TRBJ2-2	few	TRBV7-2	TGTGCCAGCACCCCGATGGGTCCAACGAACACCGGGGAGCTGTTTTTT	CASTPMGPTNTGELFF
NA	TRBJ2-7	NA	TRBV28	TGTGCCAGCACCTTACAGGGTCTCGCCTACGAGCAGTACTTC	CASTLQGLAYEQYF
NA	TRBJ1-5	NA	TRBV2	TGTGCCAGCAACCCCGCTGGGACGGCAGAGAATCAGCCCCAGCATTTT	CASNPAGTAENQPQHF
NA	TRBJ1-2	NA	TRBV28	TGTGCCAGCAGTTACGACAGTAACTATGGCTACACCTTC	CASSYDSNYGYTF
NA	TRBJ2-7	NA	TRBV11-2	TGTGCCAGCAGCTTAGACAGGTCGTCCTACGAGCAGTACTTC	CASSLDRSSYEQYF
NA	TRBJ1-1	few	TRBV7-9	TGTGCCAGCAGCTTATTATTGGGTGAAGCTTTCTTT	CASSLLLGEAFF
NA	TRBJ2-1	NA	TRBV7-2	TGTGCCAGCAGCCTAGCCAGGGGAGATGAGCAGTTCTTC	CASSLARGDEQFF
NA	TRBJ1-5	NA	TRBV7-2	TGTGCCAGCAGCTCCGGGACCGCCATCAATCAGCCCCAGCATTTT	CASSSGTAINQPQHF
NA	TRBJ2-7	NA	TRBV7-2	TGTGCCAGCAGCTTAGGGCCAGGGTCCTACGAGCAGTACTTC	CASSLGPGSYEQYF
NA	TRBJ2-3	NA	TRBV11-2	TGTGCCAGCAGCCGAACGGGGCAGGACACAGATACGCAGTATTTT	CASSRTGQDTDTQYF
TRBD1	TRBJ2-7	NA	TRBV4-2	TGTGCCAGCAGCCAAGGTAACAGGGGCCACGAGCAGTACTTC	CASSQGNRGHEQYF
TRBD1	TRBJ2-7	NA	TRBV28	TGTGCCAGCAAGCGGGACAGGGGAAACTACGAGCAGTACTTC	CASKRDRGNYEQYF
NA	TRBJ1-1	NA	TRBV20-1	TGCAGTGCTAGATACCCAACTGAAGCTTTCTTT	CSARYPTEAFF
NA	TRBJ1-1	NA	TRBV19	TGTGCCAGTAGTGATCCAGGGGACGGTTCCCCGGCGGCTTTCTTT	CASSDPGDGSPAAFF
TRBD2	TRBJ2-1	few	TRBV29-1	TGCAGTGCAACCCCTAGCGGGGGTGACTCCTACAATGAGCAGTTCTTC	CSATPSGGDSYNEQFF
TRBD2	TRBJ2-7	NA	TRBV10-3	TGTGCCATCAGGCCAGCGGGGCACTACGAGCAGTACTTC	CAIRPAGHYEQYF
NA	TRBJ2-7	few	TRBV14	TGTGCCAGCAGTGAAAACCCTGGGCCGGGCTACGAGCAGTACTTC	CASSENPGPGYEQYF
TRBD1	TRBJ2-2	medium-sized	TRBV18	TGTGCCAGCTCCCGGGACAGGAACACCGGGGAGCTGTTTTTT	CASSRDRNTGELFF